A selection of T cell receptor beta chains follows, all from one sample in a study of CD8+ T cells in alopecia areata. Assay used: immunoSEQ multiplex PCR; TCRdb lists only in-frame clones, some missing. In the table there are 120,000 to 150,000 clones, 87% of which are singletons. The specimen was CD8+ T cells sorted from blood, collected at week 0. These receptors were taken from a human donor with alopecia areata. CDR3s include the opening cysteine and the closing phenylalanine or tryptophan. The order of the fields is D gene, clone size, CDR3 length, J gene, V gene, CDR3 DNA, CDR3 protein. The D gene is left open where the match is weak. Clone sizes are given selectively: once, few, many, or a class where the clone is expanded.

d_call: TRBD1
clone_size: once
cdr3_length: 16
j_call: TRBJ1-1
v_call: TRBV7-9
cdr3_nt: TGTGCCAGCAGCCCGCCGGGACAGGGGGCTTGGACTGAAGCTTTCTTT
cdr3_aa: CASSPPGQGAWTEAFF

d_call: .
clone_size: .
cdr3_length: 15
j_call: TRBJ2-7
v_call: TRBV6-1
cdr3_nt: TGTGCCAGCAGTGAAACTTGGACGGCCTCCTACGAGCAGTACTTC
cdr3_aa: CASSETWTASYEQYF

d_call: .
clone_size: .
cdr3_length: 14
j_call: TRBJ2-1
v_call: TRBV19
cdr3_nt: TGTGCCAGTGGGGGGAGAGAAACCTACAATGAGCAGTTCTTC
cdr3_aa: CASGGRETYNEQFF

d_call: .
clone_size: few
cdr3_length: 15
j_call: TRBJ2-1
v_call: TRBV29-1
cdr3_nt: TGCAGCGTCAGGCTCACTTGGAGCTCCTACAATGAGCAGTTCTTC
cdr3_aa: CSVRLTWSSYNEQFF

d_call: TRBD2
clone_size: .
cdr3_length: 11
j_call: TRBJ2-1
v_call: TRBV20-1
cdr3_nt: TGCAGTGTTAGCGGGGTTAGTGAGCAGTTCTTC
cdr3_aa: CSVSGVSEQFF

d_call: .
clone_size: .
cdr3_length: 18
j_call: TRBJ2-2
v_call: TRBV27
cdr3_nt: TGTGCCAGCAGTTTATCGCTTTTAGAGGGGGGTGGTCCCGGGGAGCTGTTTTTT
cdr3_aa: CASSLSLLEGGGPGELFF

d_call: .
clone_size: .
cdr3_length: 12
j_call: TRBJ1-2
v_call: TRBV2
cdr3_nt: TGTGCCACCCCGACAGGACGAAATGGCTACACCTTC
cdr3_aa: CATPTGRNGYTF

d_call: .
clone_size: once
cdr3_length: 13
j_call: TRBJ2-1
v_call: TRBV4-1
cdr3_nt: TGCGCCAGCAGCCAAGAGGGGCATCCTGAGCAGTTCTTC
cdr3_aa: CASSQEGHPEQFF

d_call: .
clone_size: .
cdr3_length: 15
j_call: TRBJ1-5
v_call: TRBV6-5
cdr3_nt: TGTGCCAGCAGGACACAGGAGGATAGCAATCAGCCCCAGCATTTT
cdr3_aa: CASRTQEDSNQPQHF

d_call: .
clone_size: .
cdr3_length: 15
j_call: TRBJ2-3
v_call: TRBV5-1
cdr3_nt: TGCGCCAGCAGCTACGGGACGGGGGACACAGATACGCAGTATTTT
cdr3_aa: CASSYGTGDTDTQYF

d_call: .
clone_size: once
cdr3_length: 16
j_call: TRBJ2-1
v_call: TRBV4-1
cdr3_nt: TGCGCCAGCAGCCAAGCCGAGGGGCTAGAGATCAATGAGCAGTTCTTC
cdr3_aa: CASSQAEGLEINEQFF

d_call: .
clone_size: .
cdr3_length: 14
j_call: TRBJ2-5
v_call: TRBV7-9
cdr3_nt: TGTGCCAGCAGCCTCCGAGAGGGGGAAGAGACCCAGTACTTC
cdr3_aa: CASSLREGEETQYF

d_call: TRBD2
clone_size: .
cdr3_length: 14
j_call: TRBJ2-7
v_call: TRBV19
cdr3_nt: TGTGCCAGTAGTATTAGCGGGGGGGGCTACGAGCAGTACTTC
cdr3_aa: CASSISGGGYEQYF

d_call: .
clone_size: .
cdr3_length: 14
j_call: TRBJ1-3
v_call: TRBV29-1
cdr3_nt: TGCAGCGTTTCGGGACCGAACTCTGGAAACACCATATATTTT
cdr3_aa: CSVSGPNSGNTIYF

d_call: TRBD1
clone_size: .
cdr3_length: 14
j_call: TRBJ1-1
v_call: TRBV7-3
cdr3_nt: TGTGCCAGCAGCCGGGACAGGGGTGACGCTGAAGCTTTCTTT
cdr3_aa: CASSRDRGDAEAFF

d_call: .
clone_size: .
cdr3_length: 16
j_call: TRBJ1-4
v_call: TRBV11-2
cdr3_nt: TGTGCCAGCAGCTTAGGACGGCAGGCCTTTGATGAAAAACTGTTTTTT
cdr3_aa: CASSLGRQAFDEKLFF

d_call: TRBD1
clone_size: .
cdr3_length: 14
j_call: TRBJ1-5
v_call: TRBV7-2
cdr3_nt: TGTGCCAGCAGCTTAGGCCGGGACAGTCAGCCCCAGCATTTT
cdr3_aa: CASSLGRDSQPQHF

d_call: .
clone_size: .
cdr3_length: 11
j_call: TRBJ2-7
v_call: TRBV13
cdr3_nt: TGTGCCAGCAGCAGGGACTACGAGCAGTACTTC
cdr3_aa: CASSRDYEQYF

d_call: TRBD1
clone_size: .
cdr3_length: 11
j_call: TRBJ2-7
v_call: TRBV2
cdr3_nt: TGTGCCAGCAGGAAGGGGGCCGAGCAGTACTTC
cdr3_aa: CASRKGAEQYF

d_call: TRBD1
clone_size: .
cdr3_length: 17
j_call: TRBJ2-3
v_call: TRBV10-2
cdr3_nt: TGCGCCAGCGGAATACCCGGGACAGGGGCCAGCACAGATACGCAGTATTTT
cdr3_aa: CASGIPGTGASTDTQYF

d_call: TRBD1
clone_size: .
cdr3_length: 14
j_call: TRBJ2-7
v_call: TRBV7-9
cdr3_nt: TGTGCCAGCAGCTTCGGGACAGGATCCTACGAGCAGTACTTC
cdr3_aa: CASSFGTGSYEQYF

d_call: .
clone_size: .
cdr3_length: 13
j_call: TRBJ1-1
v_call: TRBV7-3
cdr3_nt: TGTGCCAGCAGCTTGGGTGTGGGCACTGAAGCTTTCTTT
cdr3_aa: CASSLGVGTEAFF

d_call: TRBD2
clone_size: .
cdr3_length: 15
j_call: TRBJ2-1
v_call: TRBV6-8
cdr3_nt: TGTGCCAGCAGCTCTCTAGCGGGAGCCTACAATGAGCAGTTCTTC
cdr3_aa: CASSSLAGAYNEQFF

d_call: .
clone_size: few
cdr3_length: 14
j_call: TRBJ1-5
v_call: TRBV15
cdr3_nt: TGTGCCACCAGCAGAGATCGGGGGAATCAGCCCCAGCATTTT
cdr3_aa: CATSRDRGNQPQHF

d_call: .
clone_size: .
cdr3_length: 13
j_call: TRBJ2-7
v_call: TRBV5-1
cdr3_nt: TGCGCCAGCAGATATGCGCCCTCCTACGAGCAGTACTTC
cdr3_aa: CASRYAPSYEQYF

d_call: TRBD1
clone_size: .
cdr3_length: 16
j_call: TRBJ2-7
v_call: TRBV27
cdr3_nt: TGTGCCAGCAGTTTGGGAGACAGGGGGCTTTCCTACGAGCAGTACTTC
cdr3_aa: CASSLGDRGLSYEQYF

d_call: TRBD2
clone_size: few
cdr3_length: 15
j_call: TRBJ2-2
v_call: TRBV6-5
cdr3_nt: TGTGCCAGCAAGGAATCTAGCGGGGGGGCCGGGGAGCTGTTTTTT
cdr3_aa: CASKESSGGAGELFF

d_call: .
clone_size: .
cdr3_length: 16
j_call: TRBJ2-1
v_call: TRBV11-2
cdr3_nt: TGTGCCAGCAGCTTGAACTGGTTCTACAGATACAATGAGCAGTTCTTC
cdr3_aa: CASSLNWFYRYNEQFF

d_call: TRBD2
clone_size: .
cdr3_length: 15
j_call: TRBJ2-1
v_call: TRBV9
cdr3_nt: TGTGCCAGCAGCGTAGGTGGACTAGCGGAGAATGAGCAGTTCTTC
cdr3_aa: CASSVGGLAENEQFF

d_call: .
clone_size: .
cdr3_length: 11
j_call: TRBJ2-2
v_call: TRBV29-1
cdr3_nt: TGCAGCGTCCTAGTCACCGGGGAGCTGTTTTTT
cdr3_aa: CSVLVTGELFF

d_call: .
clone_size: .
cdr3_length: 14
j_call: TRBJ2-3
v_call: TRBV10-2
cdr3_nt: TGCGCCAGCCTGGACGGGGCTAGCACAGATACGCAGTATTTT
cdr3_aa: CASLDGASTDTQYF

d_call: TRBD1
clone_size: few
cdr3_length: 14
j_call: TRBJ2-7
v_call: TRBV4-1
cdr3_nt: TGCGCCAGTAACCGGGACAGGGGCGACTACGAGCAGTACTTC
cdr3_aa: CASNRDRGDYEQYF

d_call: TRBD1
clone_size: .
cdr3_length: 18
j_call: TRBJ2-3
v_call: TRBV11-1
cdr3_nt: TGTGCCAGCAGCTTAGTTCCGTCGACAGGGACGAGCACAGATACGCAGTATTTT
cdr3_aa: CASSLVPSTGTSTDTQYF

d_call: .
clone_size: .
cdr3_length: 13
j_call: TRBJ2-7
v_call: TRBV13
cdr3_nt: TGTGCCAGCAGCTTAGGAGGATCCTACGAGCAGTACTTC
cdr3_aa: CASSLGGSYEQYF

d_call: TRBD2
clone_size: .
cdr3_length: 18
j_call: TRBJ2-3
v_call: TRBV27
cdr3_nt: TGTGCCAGTGCCCCCGGGGAGGCTAGCGGGGCGAGCACAGATACGCAGTATTTT
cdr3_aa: CASAPGEASGASTDTQYF

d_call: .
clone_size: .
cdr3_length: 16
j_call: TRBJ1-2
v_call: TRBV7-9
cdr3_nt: TGTGCCAGCAGCCGTCAAGGGACCGAATACTTCTATGGCTACACCTTC
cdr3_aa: CASSRQGTEYFYGYTF

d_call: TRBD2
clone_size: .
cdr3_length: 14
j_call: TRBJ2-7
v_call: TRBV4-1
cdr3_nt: TGCGCCAGCAGCCAAGTGGCGGGGGATTACGAGCAGTACTTC
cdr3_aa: CASSQVAGDYEQYF

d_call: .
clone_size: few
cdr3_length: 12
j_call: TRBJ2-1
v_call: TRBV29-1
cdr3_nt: TGCAGCGTTGAATGGAGGGTTAGTGAGCAGTTCTTC
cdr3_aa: CSVEWRVSEQFF

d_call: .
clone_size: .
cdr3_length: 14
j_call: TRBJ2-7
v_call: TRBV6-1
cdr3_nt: TGTGCCAGCAGTGAAGACAGGGTAGCTTACGAGCAGTACTTC
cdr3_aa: CASSEDRVAYEQYF

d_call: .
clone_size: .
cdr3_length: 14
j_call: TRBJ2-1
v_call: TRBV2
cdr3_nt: TGTGCCAGCTCAACAGGGTTGGGATACAATGAGCAGTTCTTC
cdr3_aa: CASSTGLGYNEQFF

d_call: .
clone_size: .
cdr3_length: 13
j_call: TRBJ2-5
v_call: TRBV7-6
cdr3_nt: TGTGCCAGCAGCTTGCAGGGGCTGGAGACCCAGTACTTC
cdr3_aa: CASSLQGLETQYF

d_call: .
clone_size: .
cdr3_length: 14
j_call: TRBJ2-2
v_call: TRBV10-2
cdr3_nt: TGCGCCAGGATGGATGCAGCAAACACCGGGGAGCTGTTTTTT
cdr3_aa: CARMDAANTGELFF

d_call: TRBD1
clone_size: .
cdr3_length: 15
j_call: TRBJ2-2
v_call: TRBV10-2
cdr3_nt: TGCGCCAGCAGTCCGGGACAGGTCGGCACCGGGGAGCTGTTTTTT
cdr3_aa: CASSPGQVGTGELFF

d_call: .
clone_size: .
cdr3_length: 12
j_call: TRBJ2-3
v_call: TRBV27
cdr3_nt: TGTGCCAGCAGTTTTCCCGCAGATACGCAGTATTTT
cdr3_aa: CASSFPADTQYF

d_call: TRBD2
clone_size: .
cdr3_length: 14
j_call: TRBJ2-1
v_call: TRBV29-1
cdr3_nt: TGCAGCGTTGAGACTAGCGGGAGATTTGATGAGCAGTTCTTC
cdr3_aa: CSVETSGRFDEQFF

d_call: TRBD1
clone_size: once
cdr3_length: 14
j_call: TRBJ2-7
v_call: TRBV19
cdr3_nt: TGTGCCAGTAGTATACAGGGGGTTCTCGGCGAGCAGTACTTC
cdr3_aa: CASSIQGVLGEQYF

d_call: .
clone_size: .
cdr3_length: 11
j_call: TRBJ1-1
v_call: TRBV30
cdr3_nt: TGTGCCTGGAGTGTACTCGCTGAAGCTTTCTTT
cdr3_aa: CAWSVLAEAFF

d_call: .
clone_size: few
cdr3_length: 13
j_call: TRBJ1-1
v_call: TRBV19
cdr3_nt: TGTGCCAGTAGTATCGGCCTGAGCACTGAAGCTTTCTTT
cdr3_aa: CASSIGLSTEAFF

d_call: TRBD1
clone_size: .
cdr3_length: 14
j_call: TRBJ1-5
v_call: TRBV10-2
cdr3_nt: TGCGCCAGCAGTGGGACAGGGTCGAATCAGCCCCAGCATTTT
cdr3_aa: CASSGTGSNQPQHF

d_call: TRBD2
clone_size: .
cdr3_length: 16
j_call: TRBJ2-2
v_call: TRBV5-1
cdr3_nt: TGCGCCAGCAGCGCGGGACTAGCGGGAGTGGACGGGGAGCTGTTTTTT
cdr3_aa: CASSAGLAGVDGELFF